This TCR beta chain was captured in a study of blood T cells in healthy people across ages. Overall study: When template switching was applied, about one barcoded beta molecule was captured per two T cells.

Using a J-beta primer mix together with a sample-barcoded 5' primer, a second PCR was run for roughly 6 to 12 cycles. MiXCR, applied by TCRdb to the 5' RACE reads, yields one record per CDR3 protein. The profile shows some 1 million distinct CDR3 sequences, 40% to 55% of them singletons. Healthy individuals of Caucasian origin from Russia, aged roughly 6 to 100, served as donors. The CDR3 contains 12 residues. The germline V gene has CDR1 MNHEY and CDR2 SVGAGI. The germline V and J ends were trimmed by 4 bases and 12 bases, with 13 bases remaining between them. Sequenced input: blood. The chain employs TRBV6-5 and TRBJ2-1, with D hard to call. The receptor was derived from a woman aged 60 to 75 in good health. The CDR3 is CASSLGRSRQFF. The DNA of the CDR3 is TGTGCCAGCAGTTTGGGCAGGTCCCGGCAGTTCTTC.